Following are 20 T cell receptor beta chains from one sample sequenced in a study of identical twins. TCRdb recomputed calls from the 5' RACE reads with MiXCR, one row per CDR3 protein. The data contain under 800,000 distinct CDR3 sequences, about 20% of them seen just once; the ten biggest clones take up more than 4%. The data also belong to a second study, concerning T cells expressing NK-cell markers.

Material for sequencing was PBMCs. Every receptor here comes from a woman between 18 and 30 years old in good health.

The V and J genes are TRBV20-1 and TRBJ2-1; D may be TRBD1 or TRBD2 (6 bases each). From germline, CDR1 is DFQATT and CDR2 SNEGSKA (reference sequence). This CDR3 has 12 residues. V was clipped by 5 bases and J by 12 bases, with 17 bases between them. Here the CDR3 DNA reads TGCAGTGCTGGCCCCCCTGGGGGGCGGCAGTTCTTC. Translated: CSAGPPGGRQFF.

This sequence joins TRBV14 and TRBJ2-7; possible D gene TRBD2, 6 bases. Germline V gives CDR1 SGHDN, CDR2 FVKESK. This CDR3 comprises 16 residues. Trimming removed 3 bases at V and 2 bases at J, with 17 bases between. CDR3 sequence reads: CASSHYYGTAAYEQYF. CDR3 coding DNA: TGTGCCAGCAGCCATTACTACGGGACTGCTGCCTACGAGCAGTACTTC.

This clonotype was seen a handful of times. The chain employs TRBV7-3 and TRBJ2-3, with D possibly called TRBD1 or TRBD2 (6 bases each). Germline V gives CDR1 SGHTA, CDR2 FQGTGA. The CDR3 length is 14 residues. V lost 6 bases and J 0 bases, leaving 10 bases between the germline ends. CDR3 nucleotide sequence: TGTGCCAGCAGGGCGGGACACAGCACAGATACGCAGTATTTT. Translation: CASRAGHSTDTQYF.

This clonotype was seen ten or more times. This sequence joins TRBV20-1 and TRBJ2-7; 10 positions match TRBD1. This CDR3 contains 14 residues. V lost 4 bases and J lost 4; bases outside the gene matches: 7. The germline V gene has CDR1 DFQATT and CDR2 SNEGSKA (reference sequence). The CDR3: CSAIPRTGGYEQYF. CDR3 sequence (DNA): TGCAGTGCTATTCCCAGGACAGGGGGATACGAGCAGTACTTC.

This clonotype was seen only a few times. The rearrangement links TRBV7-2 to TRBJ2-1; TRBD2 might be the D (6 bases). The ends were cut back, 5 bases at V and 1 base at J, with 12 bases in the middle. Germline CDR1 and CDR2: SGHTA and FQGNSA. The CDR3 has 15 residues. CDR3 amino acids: CASSPERASYNEQFF. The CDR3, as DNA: TGTGCCAGCAGCCCCGAGCGGGCTTCCTACAATGAGCAGTTCTTC.

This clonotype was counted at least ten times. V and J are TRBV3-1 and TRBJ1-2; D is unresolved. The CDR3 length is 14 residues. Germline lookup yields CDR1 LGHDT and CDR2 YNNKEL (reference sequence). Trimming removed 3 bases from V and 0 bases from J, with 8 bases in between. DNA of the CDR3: TGTGCCAGCAGCCAGTTACGGACTAACTATGGCTACACCTTC. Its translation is CASSQLRTNYGYTF.

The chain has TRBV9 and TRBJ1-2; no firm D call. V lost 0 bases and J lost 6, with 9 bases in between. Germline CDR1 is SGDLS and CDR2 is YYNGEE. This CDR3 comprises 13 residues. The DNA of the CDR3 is TGTGCCAGCAGCGTAGCCGGGGAGGATGGCTACACCTTC. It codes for CASSVAGEDGYTF. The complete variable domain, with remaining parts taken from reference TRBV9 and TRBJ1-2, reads DSGVTQTPKHLITATGQRVTLRCSPRSGDLSVYWYQQSLDQGLQFLIQYYNGEERAKGNILERFSAQQFPDLHSELNLSSLELGDSALYFCASSVAGEDGYTFGSGTRLTVV.

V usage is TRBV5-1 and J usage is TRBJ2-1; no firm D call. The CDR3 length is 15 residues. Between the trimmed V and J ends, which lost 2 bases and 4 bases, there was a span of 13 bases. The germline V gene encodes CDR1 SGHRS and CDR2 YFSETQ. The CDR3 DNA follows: TGCGCCAGCAGCTTACTAACTCCTTTTTACAATGAGCAGTTCTTC. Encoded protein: CASSLLTPFYNEQFF.

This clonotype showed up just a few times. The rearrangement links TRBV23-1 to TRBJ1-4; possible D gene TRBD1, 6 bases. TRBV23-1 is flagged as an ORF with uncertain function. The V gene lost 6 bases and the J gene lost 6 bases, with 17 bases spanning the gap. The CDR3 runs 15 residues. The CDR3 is CASSLRGGGDEKLFF. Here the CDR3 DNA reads TGCGCCAGCAGCCTGAGGGGAGGGGGTGATGAAAAACTGTTTTTT.

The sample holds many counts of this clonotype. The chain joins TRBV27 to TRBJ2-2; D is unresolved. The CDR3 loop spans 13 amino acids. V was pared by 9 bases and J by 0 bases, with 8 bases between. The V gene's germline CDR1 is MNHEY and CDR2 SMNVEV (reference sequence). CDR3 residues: CASNRANTGELFF. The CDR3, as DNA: TGTGCCAGTAACCGGGCGAACACCGGGGAGCTGTTTTTT.

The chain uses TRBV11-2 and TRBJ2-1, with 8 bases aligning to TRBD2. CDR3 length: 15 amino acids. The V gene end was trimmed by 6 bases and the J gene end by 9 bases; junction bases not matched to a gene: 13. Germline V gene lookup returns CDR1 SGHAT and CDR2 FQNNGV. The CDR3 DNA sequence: TGTGCCAGCAGAGTTGCCGGGAGGGCAGTTACTGAGCAGTTCTTC. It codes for CASRVAGRAVTEQFF.

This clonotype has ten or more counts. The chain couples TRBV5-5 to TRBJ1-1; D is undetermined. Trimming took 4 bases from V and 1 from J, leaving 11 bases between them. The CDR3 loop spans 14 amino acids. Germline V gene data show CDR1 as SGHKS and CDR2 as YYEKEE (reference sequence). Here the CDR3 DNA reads TGTGCCAGCAGCCCACTGACATCGAACACTGAAGCTTTCTTT. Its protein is CASSPLTSNTEAFF.

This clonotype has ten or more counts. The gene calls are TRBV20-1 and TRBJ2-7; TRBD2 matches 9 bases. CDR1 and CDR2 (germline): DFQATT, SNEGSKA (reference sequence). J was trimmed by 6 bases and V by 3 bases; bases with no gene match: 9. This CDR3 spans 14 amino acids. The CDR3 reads CSASRGRADGEQYF. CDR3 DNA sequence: TGCAGTGCTAGCCGCGGGAGGGCCGACGGCGAGCAGTACTTC.

CDR3 in amino acids: CSARSGAEQYF. In DNA, the CDR3 is TGCAGTGCTAGGTCTGGGGCCGAGCAGTACTTC. This sequence joins TRBV20-1 and TRBJ2-7, with D possibly matching TRBD1 (5 bases). The CDR3 consists of 11 residues. Trimming pared 3 bases from V and 6 bases from J, leaving 9 bases between. CDR1 is DFQATT, CDR2 SNEGSKA, per germline (reference sequence).

The CDR3 DNA reads TGTGCCAGCAGTCGGACTAGCGGGAGAACCCAGTTCTTC. Its translation is CASSRTSGRTQFF. This chain uses TRBV12-3 or TRBV12-4 with TRBJ2-1; 13 nucleotides agree with TRBD2. This CDR3 is 13 amino acids long. Trimming removed 5 bases from V and 13 bases from J; junction bases left unmatched: 5.

CDR3 coding DNA: TGTGCCAGCAGCGTAGCAACTAACTATGGCTACACCTTC. Translated, it gives CASSVATNYGYTF. V usage is TRBV9 and J usage is TRBJ1-2; D not resolved. Trimming took off 0 bases at V and 0 bases at J, with 3 bases between the two ends. The germline V gene has CDR1 SGDLS and CDR2 YYNGEE. The CDR3 contains 13 residues.

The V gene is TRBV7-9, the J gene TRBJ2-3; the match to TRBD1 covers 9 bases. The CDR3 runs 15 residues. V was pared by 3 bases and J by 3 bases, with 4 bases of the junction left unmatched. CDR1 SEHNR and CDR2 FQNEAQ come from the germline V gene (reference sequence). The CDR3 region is CASSFPGQGTDTQYF. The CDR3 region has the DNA TGTGCCAGCAGCTTCCCGGGACAGGGTACAGATACGCAGTATTTT.

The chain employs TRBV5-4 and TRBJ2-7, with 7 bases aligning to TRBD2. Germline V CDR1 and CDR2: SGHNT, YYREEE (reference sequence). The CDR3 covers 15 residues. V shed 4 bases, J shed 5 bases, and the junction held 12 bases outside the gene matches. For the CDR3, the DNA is TGTGCCAGCAGCCCCAGGGCGGGAGAGGATAACGAGCAGTACTTC. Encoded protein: CASSPRAGEDNEQYF.

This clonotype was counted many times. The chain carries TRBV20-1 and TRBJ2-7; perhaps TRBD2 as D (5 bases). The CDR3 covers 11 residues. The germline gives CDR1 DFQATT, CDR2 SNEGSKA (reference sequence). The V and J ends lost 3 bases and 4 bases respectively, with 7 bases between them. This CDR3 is CSASGVYEQYF. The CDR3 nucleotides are TGCAGTGCTAGCGGGGTTTACGAGCAGTACTTC.

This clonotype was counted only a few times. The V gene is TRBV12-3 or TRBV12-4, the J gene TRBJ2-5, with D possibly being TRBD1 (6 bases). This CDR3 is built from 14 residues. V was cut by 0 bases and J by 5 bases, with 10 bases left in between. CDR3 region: CASSLAQGPETQYF. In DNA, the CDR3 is TGTGCCAGCAGTTTAGCGCAGGGGCCGGAGACCCAGTACTTC.